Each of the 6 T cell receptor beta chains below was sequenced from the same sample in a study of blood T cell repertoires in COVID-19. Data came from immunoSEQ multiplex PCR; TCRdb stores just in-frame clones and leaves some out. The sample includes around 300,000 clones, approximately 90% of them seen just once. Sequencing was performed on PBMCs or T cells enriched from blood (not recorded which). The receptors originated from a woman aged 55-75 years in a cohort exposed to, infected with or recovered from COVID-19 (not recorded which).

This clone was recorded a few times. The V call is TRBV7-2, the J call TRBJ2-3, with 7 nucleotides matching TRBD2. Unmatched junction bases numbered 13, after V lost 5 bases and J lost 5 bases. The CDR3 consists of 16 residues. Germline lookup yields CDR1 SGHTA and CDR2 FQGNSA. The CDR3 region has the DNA TGTGCCAGCAGCCTAGTGGCGGGGGACGCCCGAGATACGCAGTATTTT. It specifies CASSLVAGDARDTQYF.

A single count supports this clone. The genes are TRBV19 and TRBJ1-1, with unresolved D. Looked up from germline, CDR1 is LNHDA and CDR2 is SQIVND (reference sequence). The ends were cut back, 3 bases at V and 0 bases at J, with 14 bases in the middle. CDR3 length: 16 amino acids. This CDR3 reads CASSIPTDGVNTEAFF. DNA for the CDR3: TGTGCCAGTAGTATTCCCACTGACGGGGTGAACACTGAAGCTTTCTTT.

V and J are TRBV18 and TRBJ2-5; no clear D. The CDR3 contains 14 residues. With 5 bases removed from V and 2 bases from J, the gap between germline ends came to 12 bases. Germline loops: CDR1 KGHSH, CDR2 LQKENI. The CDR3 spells CASSAALRQETQYF. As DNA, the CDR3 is TGTGCCAGCTCAGCCGCGTTACGTCAAGAGACCCAGTACTTC. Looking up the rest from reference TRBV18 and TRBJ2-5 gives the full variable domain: NAGVMQNPRHLVRRRGQEARLRCSPMKGHSHVYWYRQLPEEGLKFMVYLQKENIIDESGMPKERFSAEFPKEGPSILRIQQVVRGDSAAYFCASSAALRQETQYFGPGTRLLVL.

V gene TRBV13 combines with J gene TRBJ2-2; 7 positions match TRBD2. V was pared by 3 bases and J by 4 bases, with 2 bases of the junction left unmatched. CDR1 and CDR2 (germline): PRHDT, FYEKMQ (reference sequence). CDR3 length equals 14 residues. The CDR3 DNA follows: TGTGCCAGCAGCTTGGGCGGGGGCACCGGGGAGCTGTTTTTT. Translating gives CASSLGGGTGELFF. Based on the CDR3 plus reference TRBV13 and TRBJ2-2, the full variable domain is AAGVIQSPRHLIKEKRETATLKCYPIPRHDTVYWYQQGPGQDPQFLISFYEKMQSDKGSIPDRFSAQQFSDYHSELNMSSLELGDSALYFCASSLGGGTGELFFGEGSRLTVL.

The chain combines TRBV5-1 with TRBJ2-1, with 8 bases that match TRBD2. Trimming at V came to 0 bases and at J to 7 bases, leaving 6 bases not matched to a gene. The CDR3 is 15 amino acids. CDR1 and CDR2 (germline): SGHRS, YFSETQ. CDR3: CASSLVLAVYNEQFF. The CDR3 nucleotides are TGCGCCAGCAGCTTGGTACTAGCGGTGTATAATGAGCAGTTCTTC.

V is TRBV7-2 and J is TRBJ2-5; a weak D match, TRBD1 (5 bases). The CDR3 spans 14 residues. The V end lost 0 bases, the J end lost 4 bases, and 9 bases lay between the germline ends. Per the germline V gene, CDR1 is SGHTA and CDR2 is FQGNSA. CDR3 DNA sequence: TGTGCCAGCAGCTTAGCGCAGGGCGGAGAGACCCAGTACTTC. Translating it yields CASSLAQGGETQYF.